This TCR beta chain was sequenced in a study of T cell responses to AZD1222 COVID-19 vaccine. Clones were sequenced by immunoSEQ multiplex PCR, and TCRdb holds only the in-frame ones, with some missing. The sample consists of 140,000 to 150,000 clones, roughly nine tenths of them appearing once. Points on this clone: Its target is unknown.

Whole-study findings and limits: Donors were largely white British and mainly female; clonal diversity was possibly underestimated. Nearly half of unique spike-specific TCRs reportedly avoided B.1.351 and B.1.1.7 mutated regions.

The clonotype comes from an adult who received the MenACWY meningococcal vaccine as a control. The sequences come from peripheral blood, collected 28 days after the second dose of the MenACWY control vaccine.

CDR3 in amino acids: CASSLEMSTGELFF. CDR3 bases: TGTGCCAGCAGCTTAGAAATGAGCACCGGGGAGCTGTTTTTT. The chain couples TRBV7-9 to TRBJ2-2, with D hard to call. The CDR3 totals 14 residues. Between the trimmed V and J ends, which lost 1 base and 4 bases, there was a span of 7 bases. Germline-derived CDR1 and CDR2 are SEHNR and FQNEAQ (reference sequence).